This record covers a single T cell receptor beta chain. The junction departs from the called germline gene at one end, perhaps through a read error. The data were taken from a study of untreated major depressive disorder. Every participant had European ancestry. Around 94% CD4+ purity was typical by flow cytometry. Method: immunoSEQ multiplex PCR; TCRdb's copy keeps in-frame clones and lacks some. The table lists just under 20,000 clones, 70% to 90% of them singletons, with less than 1% in the top ten. Germline V CDR1 and CDR2: LGHNT, FRNRAP. The CDR3 is made up of 16 amino acids. The receptor comes from a woman aged 25 to 45 in good health. The sequenced sample was CD4+ T cells from PBMCs. The rearrangement uses TRBV12-5 and TRBJ1-5; D is possibly TRBD1 (6 bases). The CDR3 protein is CASGLVRLTGKQPQHF. The CDR3 coding sequence is TGTGCTAGTGGTTTGGTACGTCTGACAGGCAAACAGCCCCAGCATTTT.